Below, 8 T cell receptor beta chains from the same sample are listed, as sequenced in a study of blood T cell repertoires in COVID-19 (dated by TCRdb to the early 2020s). Library preparation was by the immunoSEQ multiplex PCR assay. Here the immuneACCESS table is served through TCRdb, limited to in-frame sequences with V and J called. Missing clones are a known gap in these copies; in checked studies unresolved V genes cover under half, and the rest lacks a known reason. This sample holds over 200,000 clones; 87% were observed only once. Under 2% of the sample is taken by the ten largest. The sequenced material came from peripheral blood. All receptors derive from a man aged 35 to 55 with active or convalescent COVID-19.

This chain uses TRBV30 with TRBJ2-2; perhaps TRBD2 as D (5 bases). The CDR3 extends over 14 amino acids. Trimming took 4 bases from V and 4 from J, leaving 13 bases between them. Germline values: CDR1 GTSNPN, CDR2 SVGIG (reference sequence). CDR3 nucleotide sequence: TGTGCCTGGAATATTGCGGGTGGCACCGGGGAGCTGTTTTTT. It codes for CAWNIAGGTGELFF.

The gene calls are TRBV2 and TRBJ2-3; no clear D. Trimming shortened V by 5 bases and J by 2 bases, and 17 bases separated the two germline ends. The CDR3 extends over 16 amino acids. The germline CDR1 and CDR2 sequences are SNHLY and FYNNEI. The CDR3 is CASSTEVRSPTDTQYF. The CDR3 nucleotides read TGTGCCAGCAGTACAGAAGTTAGATCTCCCACAGATACGCAGTATTTT. Together with reference TRBV2 and TRBJ2-3, the CDR3 gives the full variable domain: EPEVTQTPSHQVTQMGQEVILRCVPISNHLYFYWYRQILGQKVEFLVSFYNNEISEKSEIFDDQFSVERPDGSNFTLKIRSTKLEDSAMYFCASSTEVRSPTDTQYFGPGTRLTVL.

This chain uses TRBV5-1 with TRBJ1-2; 7 bases agree with TRBD1. The CDR3 totals 17 residues. The germline V gene encodes CDR1 SGHRS and CDR2 YFSETQ. The J segment lost 0 bases and the V segment lost 4 bases, leaving 12 bases of the junction unmatched. The CDR3 nucleotides read TGCGCCAGCAGCCCTGGGGCAGGGGGGCAAGCTAACTATGGCTACACCTTC. This encodes CASSPGAGGQANYGYTF.

The chain combines TRBV5-6 with TRBJ2-2; D possibly corresponds to TRBD1 (6 bases). Germline lookup yields CDR1 SGHDT and CDR2 YYEEEE. V was shortened by 4 bases and J by 4 bases, with 20 bases between the two germline ends. There are 17 residues in the CDR3. The CDR3 DNA sequence: TGTGCCAGCAGCCTAACGCAGGGGCCAAAACTCACCGGGGAGCTGTTTTTT. This translates into CASSLTQGPKLTGELFF.

This CDR3 is CASSSYSGELFF. The CDR3 coding sequence is TGTGCCAGCAGCTCCTATTCCGGGGAGCTGTTTTTT. The rearrangement uses TRBV7-9 and TRBJ2-2; no definite D call. The CDR3 spans 12 residues. Germline V gene data show CDR1 as SEHNR and CDR2 as FQNEAQ (reference sequence). Trimming removed 4 bases at V and 6 bases at J, with 6 bases between. The whole variable domain, filled in from reference TRBV7-9 and TRBJ2-2, reads DTGVSQNPRHKITKRGQNVTFRCDPISEHNRLYWYRQTLGQGPEFLTYFQNEAQLEKSRLLSDRFSAERPKGSFSTLEIQRTEQGDSAMYLCASSSYSGELFFGEGSRLTVL.

This clone showed up just a few times. The V and J genes are TRBV4-2 and TRBJ1-5; D remains unclear. V dropped 0 bases and J dropped 4 bases, with 10 bases sitting between them. The length of the CDR3 is 15 residues. The germline V gene encodes CDR1 LGHNA and CDR2 YNFKEQ. The CDR3 DNA is TGTGCCAGCAGCCAAGAAGGGCGGACTAATCAGCCCCAGCATTTT. Translating gives CASSQEGRTNQPQHF.

The chain carries TRBV15 and TRBJ1-1; D might be TRBD1 (5 bases). Germline V gives CDR1 LNHNV, CDR2 YYDKDF (reference sequence). V was pared by 0 bases and J by 0 bases, with 14 bases between. The CDR3 totals 17 residues. This chain's CDR3 is CATSREAAGRMNTEAFF. DNA of the CDR3: TGTGCCACCAGCAGAGAAGCGGCGGGACGGATGAACACTGAAGCTTTCTTT.

This chain connects TRBV28 to TRBJ1-1; tentatively, D is TRBD1 (5 bases). The CDR3 is made up of 13 amino acids. CDR1 MDHEN and CDR2 SYDVKM come from the germline V gene. V lost 3 bases, J lost 11 bases, and 16 bases lay in between. The CDR3 loop is CASSLEPGRLAFF. The DNA of the CDR3 is TGTGCCAGCAGTTTGGAGCCAGGGCGGTTGGCTTTCTTT.